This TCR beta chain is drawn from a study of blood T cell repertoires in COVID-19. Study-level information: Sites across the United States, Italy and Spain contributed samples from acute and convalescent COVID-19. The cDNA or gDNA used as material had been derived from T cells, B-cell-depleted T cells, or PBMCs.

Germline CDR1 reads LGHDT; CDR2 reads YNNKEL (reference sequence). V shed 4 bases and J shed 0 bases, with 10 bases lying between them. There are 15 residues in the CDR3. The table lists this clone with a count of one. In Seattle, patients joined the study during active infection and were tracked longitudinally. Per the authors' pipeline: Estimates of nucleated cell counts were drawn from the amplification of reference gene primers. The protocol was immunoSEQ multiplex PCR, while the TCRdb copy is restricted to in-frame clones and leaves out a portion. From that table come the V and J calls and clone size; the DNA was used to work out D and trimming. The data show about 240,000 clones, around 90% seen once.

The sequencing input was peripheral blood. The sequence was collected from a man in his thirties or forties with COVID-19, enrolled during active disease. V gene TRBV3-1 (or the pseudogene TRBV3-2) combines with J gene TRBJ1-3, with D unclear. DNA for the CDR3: TGTGCCAGCAGCCTGACGAGCGACTCTGGAAACACCATATATTTT. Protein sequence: CASSLTSDSGNTIYF.